A single sample gave rise to the 27 T cell receptor beta chains below, sequenced in a study of early T cells in non-severe SARS-CoV-2 infection. Each CDR3 protein gets one entry after TCRdb re-called the 5' RACE reads with MiXCR. The sample has about 30,000 distinct CDR3 sequences; about 5.3% are singletons. Input material: whole blood. All receptors derive from an adult who was a healthcare worker with PCR-confirmed SARS-CoV-2 infection or an uninfected control (not recorded which).

The table lists this clonotype with many counts. This chain joins TRBV12-3 or TRBV12-4 and TRBJ2-3, with 11 bases matching TRBD2. CDR3 size: 14 residues. Trimming took 6 bases from V and 6 from J; bases not matched to a gene: 5. The CDR3 DNA reads TGTGCCAGCAGGCTAGCGGGGGGTGGGGATACGCAGTATTTT. It translates to CASRLAGGGDTQYF.

The sample holds one count of this clonotype. This rearrangement joins TRBV7-8 to TRBJ2-3, with a tentative D call TRBD2 (6 bases). The ends were cut back, 5 bases at V and 4 bases at J, with 19 bases in the middle. CDR3 length: 16 residues. Per germline, CDR1 SGHVS and CDR2 FQNEAQ. CDR3 DNA sequence: TGTGCCAGCAGCGAACATAGCGGATGGAGCTCAGATACGCAGTATTTT. Its protein product is CASSEHSGWSSDTQYF.

In this sample, this clonotype turned up many times. The chain uses TRBV10-3 and TRBJ1-2; no firm D call. The germline V gene has CDR1 ENHRY and CDR2 SYGVKD. The CDR3 spans 14 residues. Deletions cut 0 bases from V and 4 bases from J, with 9 bases between. CDR3 amino acids: CAISESGGIYGYTF. CDR3 nucleotide sequence: TGTGCCATCAGTGAGTCGGGAGGGATCTATGGCTACACCTTC.

This clonotype was seen more than once but under ten times. V is TRBV7-2 and J is TRBJ2-7; 8 bases map to TRBD2. The CDR3 length is 14 residues. CDR1 is SGHTA and CDR2 is FQGNSA in the germline V gene. V trimming: 8 bases; J trimming: 2 bases; junction bases outside the gene matches: 8. This CDR3 is CASCWTSSPYEQYF. CDR3 coding DNA: TGTGCCAGCTGCTGGACTAGCAGCCCCTACGAGCAGTACTTC.

This clonotype was seen only a few times. The chain employs TRBV28 and TRBJ2-1; TRBD1 matches 8 bases. Germline CDR1 and CDR2: MDHEN and SYDVKM. Trimming cost V 5 bases and J 5 bases; bases outside gene matches: 14. The CDR3 has 17 amino acids. The chain's CDR3 is CASSPPEWDRTDNEQFF. The CDR3 region has the DNA TGTGCCAGCAGTCCTCCCGAATGGGACAGGACCGACAATGAGCAGTTCTTC.

This clonotype showed up many times. V and J are TRBV5-4 and TRBJ2-1; a weak D match, TRBD1 (10 bases). V lost 6 bases and J lost 0, with 22 bases in between. The germline V gene encodes CDR1 SGHNT and CDR2 YYREEE (reference sequence). The CDR3 sequence is 18 residues long. CDR3 amino acids: CASKPGQGTSRSYNEQFF. In DNA form, the CDR3 reads TGTGCCAGCAAACCGGGACAGGGGACTAGCCGCTCCTACAATGAGCAGTTCTTC.

This clonotype was picked up many times. The rearrangement uses TRBV7-9 and TRBJ2-6; TRBD2 matches at 8 bases. From germline, CDR1 is SEHNR and CDR2 FQNEAQ (reference sequence). The CDR3 is made up of 17 amino acids. V lost 5 bases, J lost 1 base, and 7 bases stayed unmatched. CDR3 sequence: CASSDQRLASGANVLTF. DNA for the CDR3: TGTGCCAGCAGCGATCAAAGACTAGCGTCTGGGGCCAACGTCCTGACTTTC.

At least ten counts were recorded for this clonotype. The V gene is TRBV10-1, the J gene TRBJ1-1; TRBD1 agrees at 12 bases. The germline gives CDR1 WNHNN, CDR2 SYGVQD (reference sequence). The CDR3 is 16 residues long. J lost 1 base, V lost 6 bases, and 6 bases had no gene match. The CDR3 loop reads CASSPGTGGWNTEAFF. CDR3 DNA: TGCGCCAGCAGCCCCGGGACAGGGGGCTGGAACACTGAAGCTTTCTTT.

This sequence joins TRBV2 and TRBJ2-7; D may correspond to TRBD1 or TRBD2 (5 bases each). Germline CDR1 is SNHLY and CDR2 is FYNNEI. This CDR3 has 13 residues. Deletions cut 2 bases from V and 6 bases from J, with 11 bases between. The CDR3 spells CASSELGRGEQYF. CDR3 sequence (DNA): TGTGCCAGCAGTGAACTGGGACGGGGCGAGCAGTACTTC.

This clonotype was recorded only once. The rearrangement links TRBV7-9 to TRBJ1-1, with D unresolved. Deletions cut 1 base from V and 3 bases from J, with 6 bases between. Germline V gene data show CDR1 as SEHNR and CDR2 as FQNEAQ (reference sequence). CDR3 length: 13 residues. The CDR3 sequence: CASSLEVYTEAFF. DNA of the CDR3: TGTGCCAGCAGCTTAGAAGTCTACACTGAAGCTTTCTTT. The full variable domain, in which reference TRBV7-9 and TRBJ1-1 provide the parts outside the CDR3, is DTGVSQNPRHKITKRGQNVTFRCDPISEHNRLYWYRQTLGQGPEFLTYFQNEAQLEKSRLLSDRFSAERPKGSFSTLEIQRTEQGDSAMYLCASSLEVYTEAFFGQGTRLTVV.

This clonotype showed up many times. This chain connects TRBV20-1 to TRBJ1-5; no firm D call. Trimming left V 0 bases short and J 1 base short, with 7 bases between. Germline CDR1 and CDR2: DFQATT and SNEGSKA (reference sequence). The length of the CDR3 is 14 residues. The CDR3: CSARDGRSNQPQHF. The CDR3 DNA reads as TGCAGTGCTAGAGATGGACGGAGCAATCAGCCCCAGCATTTT.

The chain uses TRBV5-8 and TRBJ2-1; either TRBD1 or TRBD2 may fit D (6 bases each). This CDR3 is built from 14 residues. Trimming took 10 bases from V and 1 from J, leaving 15 bases between them. Germline values: CDR1 SGHTS, CDR2 YDEGEE. Written as DNA, the CDR3 is TGTGCCCAAACCGGGGGCCGGTCCTACAATGAGCAGTTCTTC. Amino acid sequence: CAQTGGRSYNEQFF.

This clonotype was counted many times. V gene TRBV7-8 combines with J gene TRBJ2-7; the match to TRBD2 covers 7 bases. Germline CDR1 reads SGHVS; CDR2 reads FQNEAQ. V lost 1 base and J lost 3; bases outside the gene matches: 6. The length of the CDR3 is 15 residues. CDR3 amino acids: CASSLGGGVGYEQYF. As DNA, the CDR3 is TGTGCCAGCAGCTTAGGGGGGGGAGTCGGCTACGAGCAGTACTTC.

This clonotype has at least ten counts. This sequence joins TRBV20-1 and TRBJ1-5; D call uncertain. V dropped 4 bases and J dropped 1 base, with 11 bases sitting between them. The CDR3 sequence is 14 residues long. The germline gives CDR1 DFQATT, CDR2 SNEGSKA (reference sequence). The chain's CDR3 is CSATGPLSNQPQHF. The CDR3 DNA reads TGCAGTGCTACGGGCCCCCTGAGCAATCAGCCCCAGCATTTT.

The chain uses TRBV3-1 and TRBJ2-7, with 12 bases that match TRBD2. This CDR3 has 18 amino acids. Germline V gene data show CDR1 as LGHDT and CDR2 as YNNKEL (reference sequence). V shed 0 bases, J shed 7 bases, and the junction held 13 bases outside the gene matches. DNA of the CDR3: TGTGCCAGCAGCCAAGATCGCTCTAGCGGGAGGGCCCAAAGGGAGCAGTACTTC. This gives the protein CASSQDRSSGRAQREQYF.

The chain is built from TRBV4-3 and TRBJ2-7; D possibly uses TRBD1 or TRBD2 (5 bases each). The CDR3 sequence is 15 residues long. Trimming took off 3 bases at V and 3 bases at J, with 15 bases between the two ends. CDR1 and CDR2 (germline): LGHNA, YSLEER. The CDR3 nucleotides read TGCGCCAGCAGCCACGGGACGGCAGCTATCTACGAGCAGTACTTC. It translates to CASSHGTAAIYEQYF.

The table lists this clonotype with many counts. J is TRBJ2-7 and V is TRBV6-4; TRBD1 matches at 7 bases. CDR1 and CDR2 (germline): MRHNA, SNTAGT. V shed 10 bases, J shed 2 bases, and the junction held 8 bases outside the gene matches. The CDR3 is 13 residues long. The CDR3 DNA sequence: TGTGCCACCGGACAGGAGATACCCTACGAGCAGTACTTC. Amino acid sequence: CATGQEIPYEQYF.

This clonotype has only a few counts. The V call is TRBV20-1, the J call TRBJ1-5; possibly TRBD1 for D (6 bases). Germline CDR1 and CDR2: DFQATT and SNEGSKA (reference sequence). V was trimmed by 3 bases and J by 0 bases, leaving 12 bases between them. This CDR3 has 15 residues. Here the CDR3 DNA reads TGCAGTGCTAGCACCCAGGGGAATAGCAATCAGCCCCAGCATTTT. Translating it yields CSASTQGNSNQPQHF.

The rearrangement joins TRBV9 to TRBJ2-3; no reliable D call. Germline CDR1 reads SGDLS; CDR2 reads YYNGEE. V shed 2 bases and J shed 2 bases, with 12 bases lying between them. The CDR3 is 15 residues long. CDR3: CASSVAATPTDTQYF. Written as DNA, the CDR3 is TGTGCCAGCAGCGTTGCGGCTACCCCCACAGATACGCAGTATTTT.

Many counts were recorded for this clonotype. The V gene is TRBV6-1, the J gene TRBJ2-7; possibly TRBD1 for D (6 bases). The CDR3 length is 12 residues. V was cut by 4 bases and J by 6 bases, with 10 bases left in between. Germline lookup yields CDR1 MNHNS and CDR2 SASEGT. The CDR3 DNA reads as TGTGCCAGCAGTGGAACAGGGCTCGAGCAGTACTTC. Its protein product is CASSGTGLEQYF.

In this sample, this clonotype turned up many times. The junction shows a germline mismatch at one end, possibly a read error. The chain links TRBV7-2 to TRBJ2-3; D is unclear. CDR3 length: 14 residues. Germline V gene sequence: CDR1 SGHTA, CDR2 FQGNSA. The CDR3 DNA sequence: TGTGCCAGCAGCTTTCTGGGAAGCAGAGATACGCAGTATTTT. Protein sequence: CASSFLGSRDTQYF.

This clonotype was found many times. The V gene is TRBV5-5, the J gene TRBJ1-6, with a tentative D call TRBD1 (5 bases). V dropped 3 bases and J dropped 0 bases, with 10 bases sitting between them. CDR1 SGHKS and CDR2 YYEKEE come from the germline V gene (reference sequence). The CDR3 spans 16 residues. The DNA of the CDR3 is TGTGCCAGCAGCTCCCGGGGGAGCTCCTATAATTCACCCCTCCACTTT. Its protein product is CASSSRGSSYNSPLHF.

At least ten counts were recorded for this clonotype. This chain links TRBV12-3 or TRBV12-4 with TRBJ1-3; tentatively, D is TRBD1 (6 bases). CDR3 length: 13 residues. The ends were cut back, 6 bases at V and 6 bases at J, with 12 bases in the middle. CDR3 coding DNA: TGTGCCAGCAGGAAGGGGGAACAAAACACCATATATTTT. It is translated as CASRKGEQNTIYF.

This clonotype came up many times. The chain combines TRBV6-6 with TRBJ2-7; 7 positions match TRBD2. The germline gives CDR1 MNHNY, CDR2 SVGAGI (reference sequence). This CDR3 spans 12 amino acids. V gave up 8 bases and J gave up 1 base; unmatched junction bases: 2. The CDR3 bases are TGTGCCAGCGGGGGGGAGTCCTACGAGCAGTACTTC. It specifies CASGGESYEQYF.

This clonotype was seen only a few times. V is TRBV4-2 and J is TRBJ2-1; unclear D gene. Germline V gene sequence: CDR1 LGHNA, CDR2 YNFKEQ. This CDR3 comprises 11 residues. The ends were cut back, 1 base at V and 7 bases at J, with 2 bases in the middle. CDR3 loop: CASSQGNEQFF. The CDR3 DNA reads as TGTGCCAGCAGCCAAGGGAATGAGCAGTTCTTC.

This clonotype has at least ten counts. The chain links TRBV19 to TRBJ2-5; D is perhaps TRBD1 (5 bases). There are 13 residues in the CDR3. Germline values: CDR1 LNHDA, CDR2 SQIVND (reference sequence). V gave up 5 bases and J gave up 1 base, with 8 bases separating them. The CDR3 sequence: CASSRTSQETQYF. CDR3 DNA: TGTGCCAGTAGTCGGACAAGCCAAGAGACCCAGTACTTC. Full variable domain (remainder filled in from reference TRBV19 and TRBJ2-5): DGGITQSPKYLFRKEGQNVTLSCEQNLNHDAMYWYRQDPGQGLRLIYYSQIVNDFQKGDIAEGYSVSREKKESFPLTVTSAQKNPTAFYLCASSRTSQETQYFGPGTRLLVL.

Only one count was recorded for this clonotype. This may stem from a read error, because a much larger clone lies one nucleotide away. This sequence joins TRBV12-3 or TRBV12-4 and TRBJ1-2; D possibly corresponds to TRBD1 (5 bases). The germline V and J ends were trimmed by 7 bases and 7 bases, with 16 bases remaining between them. The CDR3 consists of 13 residues. CDR3 in amino acids: CASTPTREGGYTF. For the CDR3, the DNA is TGTGCCAGCACCCCCACCAGGGAGGGTGGCTACACCTTC.